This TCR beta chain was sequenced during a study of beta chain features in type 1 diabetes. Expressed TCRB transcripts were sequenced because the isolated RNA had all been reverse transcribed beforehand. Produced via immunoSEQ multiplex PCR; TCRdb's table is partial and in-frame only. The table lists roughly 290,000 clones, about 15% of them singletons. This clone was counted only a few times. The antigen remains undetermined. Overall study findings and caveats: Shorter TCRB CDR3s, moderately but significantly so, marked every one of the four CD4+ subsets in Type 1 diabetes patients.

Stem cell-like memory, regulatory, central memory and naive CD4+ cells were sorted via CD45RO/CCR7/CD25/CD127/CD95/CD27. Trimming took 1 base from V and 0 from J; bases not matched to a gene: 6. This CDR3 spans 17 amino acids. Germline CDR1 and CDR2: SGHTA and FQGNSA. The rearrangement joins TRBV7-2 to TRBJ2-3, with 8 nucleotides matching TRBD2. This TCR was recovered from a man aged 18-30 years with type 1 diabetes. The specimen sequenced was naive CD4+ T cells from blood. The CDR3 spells CASSLVAGGPSTDTQYF. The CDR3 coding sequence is TGTGCCAGCAGCTTAGTTGCGGGGGGACCTAGCACAGATACGCAGTATTTT.